This entry concerns a single T cell receptor beta chain. Its antigen remains unidentified. CDR1 is SGHDT, CDR2 YYEEEE, per germline. This CDR3 is 14 amino acids long. The V end lost 0 bases, the J end lost 2 bases, and 9 bases lay between the germline ends. Treatment described: over 15 received Ad26.COV2.S at low or high dose, single or two shots; 5 received placebo; per-sample allocation not given. Day 63 following the first vaccine or placebo injection was when the samples were taken. Expressing Wuhan-strain SARS-CoV-2 spike, an Ad26 vector served as the vaccine. This record belongs to a study of Ad26.COV2.S vaccination and SARS-CoV-2 variants. Across the whole study: This donor came from the COV1001 trial of Ad26.COV2.S. Into the muscle, Ad26.COV2.S was dosed once or twice, 56 days apart.

Using immunoSEQ multiplex PCR, the repertoire was profiled, and TCRdb retains in-frame clones only, with some absent. The data contain around 450,000 clones, approximately 92% of them singletons. Whole-study findings and limits: Reported findings describe substantial breadth in spike-specific CD8+ and CD4+ T cell responses following vaccination.

This receptor was obtained from a person between 18 and 59 years old who received the Ad26.COV2.S COVID-19 vaccine or a placebo. Sample: peripheral blood, taken in a trial of Ad26.COV2.S vaccine versus placebo. V gene TRBV5-6 combines with J gene TRBJ2-7; no reliable D call. The CDR3 protein is CASSLGQLTYEQYV. CDR3 DNA sequence: TGTGCCAGCAGCTTGGGACAACTGACCTACGAGCAGTACGTC.